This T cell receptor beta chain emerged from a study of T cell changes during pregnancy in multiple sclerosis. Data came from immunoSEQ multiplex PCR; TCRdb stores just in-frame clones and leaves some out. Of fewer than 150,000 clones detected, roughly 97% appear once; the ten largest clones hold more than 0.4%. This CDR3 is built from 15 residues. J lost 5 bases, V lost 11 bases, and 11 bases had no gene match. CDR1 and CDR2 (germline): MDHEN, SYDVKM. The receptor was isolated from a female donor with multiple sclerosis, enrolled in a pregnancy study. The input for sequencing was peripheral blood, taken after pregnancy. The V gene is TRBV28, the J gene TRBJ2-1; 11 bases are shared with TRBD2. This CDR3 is CAHRNGLAGNNEQFF. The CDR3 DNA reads TGTGCCCACCGAAATGGACTAGCGGGTAACAATGAGCAGTTCTTC.